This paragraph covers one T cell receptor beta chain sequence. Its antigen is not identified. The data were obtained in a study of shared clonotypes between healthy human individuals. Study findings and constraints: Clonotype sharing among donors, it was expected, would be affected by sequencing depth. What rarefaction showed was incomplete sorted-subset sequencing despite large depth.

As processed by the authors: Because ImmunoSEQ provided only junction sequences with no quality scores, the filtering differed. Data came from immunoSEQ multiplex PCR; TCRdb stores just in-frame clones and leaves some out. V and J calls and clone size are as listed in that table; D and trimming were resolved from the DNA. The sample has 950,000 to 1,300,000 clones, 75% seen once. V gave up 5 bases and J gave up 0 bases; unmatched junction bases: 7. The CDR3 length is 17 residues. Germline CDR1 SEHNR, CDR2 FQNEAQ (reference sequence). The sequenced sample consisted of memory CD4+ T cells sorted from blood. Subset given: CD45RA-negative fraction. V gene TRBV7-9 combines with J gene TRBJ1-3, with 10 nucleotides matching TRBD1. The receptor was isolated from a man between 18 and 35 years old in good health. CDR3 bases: TGTGCCAGCAGCCCGGGACAGGGGTCCTACTCTGGAAACACCATATATTTT. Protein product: CASSPGQGSYSGNTIYF.